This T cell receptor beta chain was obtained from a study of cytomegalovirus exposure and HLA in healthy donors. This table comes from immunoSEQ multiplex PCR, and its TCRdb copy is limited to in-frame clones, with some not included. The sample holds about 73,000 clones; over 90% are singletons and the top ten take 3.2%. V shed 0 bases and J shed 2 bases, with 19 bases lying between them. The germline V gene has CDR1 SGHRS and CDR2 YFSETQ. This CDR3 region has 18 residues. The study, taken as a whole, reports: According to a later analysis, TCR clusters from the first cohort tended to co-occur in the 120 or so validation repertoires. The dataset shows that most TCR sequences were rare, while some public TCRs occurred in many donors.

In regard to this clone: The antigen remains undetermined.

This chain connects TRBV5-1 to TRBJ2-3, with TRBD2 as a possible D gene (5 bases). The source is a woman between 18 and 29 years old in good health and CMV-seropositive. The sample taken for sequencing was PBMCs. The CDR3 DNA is TGCGCCAGCAGCTTGGCCGGACCTCAACTAGAATACACAGATACGCAGTATTTT. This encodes CASSLAGPQLEYTDTQYF.